Sequencing of this T cell receptor (beta chain) was carried out in a study of blood T cell repertoires in COVID-19. Study-level background: The United States, Italy and Spain supplied acute and convalescent COVID-19 samples. PBMCs, B-cell-depleted T cells, or T cells provided the cDNA or gDNA that made up the material.

Original processing methods: Amplifying reference gene primers gave estimates of nucleated cell counts. Libraries were prepared by immunoSEQ multiplex PCR; TCRdb keeps only in-frame clonotypes and omits some of them. The DNA gave D and trimming, while V, J and clone size come from that table. Of about 16,000 clones listed, 60% to 85% are singletons. This CDR3 spans 13 amino acids. The trim removed 7 bases at V and 0 bases at J, leaving 3 bases unmatched. Per germline, CDR1 SNHLY and CDR2 FYNNEI. This clone is labeled medium-sized. This clonotype was obtained from a man between 60 and 75 years old with acute or convalescent COVID-19. The sample consisted of peripheral blood. The V gene is TRBV2, the J gene TRBJ2-7, with 7 bases matching TRBD1. DNA of the CDR3: TGTGCCAGCATCCAGGGGGTCTCCTACGAGCAGTACTTC. Protein product: CASIQGVSYEQYF.